This note documents a single T cell receptor (beta chain) sequence. No antigen is known for it. Per the germline V gene, CDR1 is SGHNT and CDR2 is YYREEE (reference sequence). The CDR3 extends over 14 amino acids. The ends lost 7 bases at V and 1 base at J; junction bases unmatched: 4. The data were taken from a study of OX40 agonist ivuxolimab in advanced cancers. Turning to the study itself: In this trial design, patients received ivuxolimab intravenously at 0.01 to 10 mg/kg every 2 weeks. It was permissible to have had prior anti-PD-1, anti-PD-L1 or anti-CTLA-4 therapy, and 40% had some. Study-wide results and limits: Some of the nonresponding patients also showed low levels of normalized T-cell clonal expansion.

The table came from immunoSEQ multiplex PCR; TCRdb's copy has only in-frame clones and leaves some out. The sample comprises 90,000 to 95,000 clones, under 90% of which are singletons, and about 1.1% rests with the top ten. At baseline, cycle 4 day 1, and cycle 7 day 1, blood was sampled. Sequences were derived from CD4+ or CD8+ T cells sorted from blood, sampled in a trial of the OX40 agonist ivuxolimab. The source of this sequence is an adult with an advanced solid tumor such as melanoma, head and neck, liver or kidney cancer. The V and J genes are TRBV5-4 and TRBJ2-2, with 7 positions matching TRBD1. CDR3 residues: CASQRQGNTGELFF. The CDR3 DNA reads as TGTGCCAGCCAACGACAGGGGAACACCGGGGAGCTGTTTTTT.